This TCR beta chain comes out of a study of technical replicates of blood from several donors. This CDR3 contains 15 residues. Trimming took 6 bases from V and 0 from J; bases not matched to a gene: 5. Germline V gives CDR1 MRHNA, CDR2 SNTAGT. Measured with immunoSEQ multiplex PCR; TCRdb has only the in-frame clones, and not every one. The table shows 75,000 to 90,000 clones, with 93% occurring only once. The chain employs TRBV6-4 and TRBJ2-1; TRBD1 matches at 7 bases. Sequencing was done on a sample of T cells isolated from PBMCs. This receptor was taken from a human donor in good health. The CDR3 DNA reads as TGTGCCAGCAGATTGACAGGGCGCTCCTACAATGAGCAGTTCTTC. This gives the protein CASRLTGRSYNEQFF.